Below, 8 T cell receptor beta chains from the same sample are listed, as sequenced in a study of T cells in women clearing cervical HPV infection. Sequencing was performed with immunoSEQ multiplex PCR; in TCRdb, only in-frame clones are kept and a portion is missing. This table lists fewer than 40,000 clones. Sequencing was done on a sample of blood buffy coat. All receptors come from a woman aged 18 to 75 with a cervical HPV16 infection that either progressed to CIN3+ or cleared (not recorded which).

In regard to this clone: The read gets to within 3 residues of the CDR3 end, and the germline J gene fills in the rest. J is TRBJ2-7 and V is TRBV5-5, with D uncertain. With 1 base removed from V and 2 bases from J, the gap between germline ends came to 13 bases. Germline values: CDR1 SGHKS, CDR2 YYEKEE (reference sequence). This CDR3 has 15 residues. The CDR3 spells CASSLLAPNPYEQYF. Partial CDR3 DNA: TGTGCCAGCAGCTTGTTGGCCCCGAATCCCTACGAG.

In regard to this clone: Read data end 3 residues before the CDR3 end; the end is taken from the germline J gene. V gene TRBV6-2 or TRBV6-3 combines with J gene TRBJ2-5; 9 bases map to TRBD1. Germline values: CDR1 MNHEY, CDR2 SVGEGT. V lost 8 bases, J lost 4 bases, and 5 bases stayed unmatched. The CDR3 has 13 amino acids. CDR3 DNA (partial): TGTGCCAGCGCGACAGGGGGAGGAGAGACC. Translating it yields CASATGGGET. The complete CDR3 protein is CASATGGGETQYF.

Note on this clone: The read gets to within 3 residues of the CDR3 end, and the germline J gene fills in the rest. This chain connects TRBV29-1 to TRBJ2-7, with TRBD1 as a possible D gene (5 bases). This CDR3 is built from 14 residues. The V gene's germline CDR1 is SQVTM and CDR2 ANQGSEA. V lost 4 bases and J 3 bases, leaving 16 bases between the germline ends. The part of the CDR3 DNA that was read is TGCAGCGTTGTTGTTCCTGACAGAAACTACGAG. Protein: CSVVVPDRNYE. The full CDR3 protein is CSVVVPDRNYEQYF.

About this clone: The CDR3 extends 3 residues past the end of the read, so its final part is completed from the germline J gene. V and J are TRBV7-9 and TRBJ2-7, with D maybe TRBD1 (6 bases). The germline V gene encodes CDR1 SEHNR and CDR2 FQNEAQ (reference sequence). This CDR3 has 13 amino acids. The ends were cut back, 5 bases at V and 5 bases at J, with 13 bases in the middle. The covered CDR3 bases are TGTGCCAGCAGCCCCCGGGACACCCACGAG. This sequence encodes CASSPRDTHE. The complete CDR3 sequence is CASSPRDTHEQYF.

Comments on this clone: The read stops 3 residues short of the end of the CDR3; the missing end is completed from the germline J gene. The rearrangement links TRBV5-1 to TRBJ2-1, with 10 bases fitting TRBD2. This CDR3 region has 16 residues. Trimming cost V 0 bases and J 9 bases; bases outside gene matches: 9. In germline, CDR1 is SGHRS, CDR2 YFSETQ. The sequenced CDR3 bases are TGCGCCAGCAGCTTGGTAAGCGGGAGGGCGTCAGCTGAG. Encoded protein: CASSLVSGRASAE. The entire CDR3 sequence reads CASSLVSGRASAEQFF. Using reference TRBV5-1 and TRBJ2-1 for the parts outside the CDR3, the full variable domain is KAGVTQTPRYLIKTRGQQVTLSCSPISGHRSVSWYQQTPGQGLQFLFEYFSETQRNKGNFPGRFSGRQFSNSRSEMNVSTLELGDSALYLCASSLVSGRASAEQFFGPGTRLTVL.

Remarks on this clone: The sequenced fragment ends 3 residues before the CDR3 boundary, so the rest is inferred from the germline J gene. The V and J genes are TRBV30 and TRBJ1-2, with 10 positions matching TRBD1. Germline loops: CDR1 GTSNPN, CDR2 SVGIG (reference sequence). The CDR3 consists of 15 residues. Trimming removed 0 bases from V and 5 bases from J; junction bases left unmatched: 6. CDR3 amino acids: CAWSVEDRGYYGYTF. CDR3 bases read: TGTGCCTGGAGTGTAGAGGACAGGGGGTATTATGGC. Full variable domain (missing parts from reference TRBV30 and TRBJ1-2): SQTIHQWPATLVQPVGSPLSLECTVEGTSNPNLYWYRQAAGRGLQLLFYSVGIGQISSEVPQNLSASRPQDRQFILSSKKLLLSDSGFYLCAWSVEDRGYYGYTFGSGTRLTVV.

A note on this clone: Coverage ceases 3 residues before the CDR3 finishes, and the germline J gene fills in the end. The V and J genes are TRBV30 and TRBJ2-7; D perhaps matches TRBD1 (5 bases). Deletions cut 1 base from V and 3 bases from J, with 7 bases between. The germline CDR1 and CDR2 sequences are GTSNPN and SVGIG (reference sequence). The CDR3 contains 12 residues. The CDR3 bases that were read are TGTGCCTGGAGTGGGGGCCTCTACGAG. This codes for CAWSGGLYE. The full CDR3 sequence reads CAWSGGLYEQYF.

As to this clone: The read halts 3 residues ahead of the CDR3 end, with the missing end drawn from the germline J gene. The chain employs TRBV20-1 and TRBJ2-3; D possibly corresponds to TRBD1 (8 bases). Trimming stripped 6 bases from V and 6 bases from J, with 25 bases between. Per germline, CDR1 DFQATT and CDR2 SNEGSKA (reference sequence). The CDR3 contains 16 residues. The CDR3 region is CSACSTGGGFKDTQYF. The CDR3 bases that were read are TGCAGTGCATGCTCTACAGGGGGGGGTTTTAAGGATACG.